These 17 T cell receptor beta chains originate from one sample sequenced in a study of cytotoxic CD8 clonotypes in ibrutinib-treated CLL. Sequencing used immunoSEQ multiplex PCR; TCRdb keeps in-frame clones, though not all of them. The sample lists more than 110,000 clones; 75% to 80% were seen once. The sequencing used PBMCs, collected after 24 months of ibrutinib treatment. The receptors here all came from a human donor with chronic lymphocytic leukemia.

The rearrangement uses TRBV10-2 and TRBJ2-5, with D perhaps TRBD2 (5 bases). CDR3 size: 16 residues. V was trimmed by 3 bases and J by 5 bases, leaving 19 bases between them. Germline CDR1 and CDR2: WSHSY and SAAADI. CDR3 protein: CASSDRYRGARETQYF. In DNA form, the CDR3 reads TGCGCCAGCAGTGATAGATACCGGGGTGCAAGGGAGACCCAGTACTTC.

Written as DNA, the CDR3 is TGTGCCATCAGTGACACCCAGGGTGACAACGAAAAACTGTTTTTT. This encodes CAISDTQGDNEKLFF. The rearrangement links TRBV10-3 to TRBJ1-4, with a tentative D call TRBD1 (5 bases). Germline V gene data show CDR1 as ENHRY and CDR2 as SYGVKD. V was shortened by 3 bases and J by 8 bases, with 16 bases between the two germline ends. The CDR3 has 15 residues.

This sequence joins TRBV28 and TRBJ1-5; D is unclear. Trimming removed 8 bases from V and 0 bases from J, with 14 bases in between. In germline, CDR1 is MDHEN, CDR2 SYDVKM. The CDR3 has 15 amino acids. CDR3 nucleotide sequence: TGTGCCAGCCTTGGATTGGGATATAGCAATCAGCCCCAGCATTTT. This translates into CASLGLGYSNQPQHF. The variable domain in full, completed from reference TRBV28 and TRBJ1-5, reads DVKVTQSSRYLVKRTGEKVFLECVQDMDHENMFWYRQDPGLGLRLIYFSYDVKMKEKGDIPEGYSVSREKKERFSLILESASTNQTSMYLCASLGLGYSNQPQHFGDGTRLSIL.

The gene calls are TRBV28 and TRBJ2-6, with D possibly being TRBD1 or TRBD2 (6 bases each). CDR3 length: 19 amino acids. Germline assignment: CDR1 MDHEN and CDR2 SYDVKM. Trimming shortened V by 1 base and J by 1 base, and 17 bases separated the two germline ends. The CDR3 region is CASSLSGDPRGSGANVLTF. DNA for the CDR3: TGTGCCAGCAGTTTATCGGGAGACCCTAGGGGGTCTGGGGCCAACGTCCTGACTTTC.

Here the CDR3 reads CASSPGLAYEQFF. CDR3 nucleotide sequence: TGTGCCAGCAGCCCGGGACTAGCCTATGAGCAGTTCTTC. This chain connects TRBV7-8 to TRBJ2-1; 9 bases are a match to TRBD2. Germline V gene sequence: CDR1 SGHVS, CDR2 FQNEAQ. The CDR3 contains 13 residues. The V gene end was trimmed by 5 bases and the J gene end by 8 bases; junction bases not matched to a gene: 4.

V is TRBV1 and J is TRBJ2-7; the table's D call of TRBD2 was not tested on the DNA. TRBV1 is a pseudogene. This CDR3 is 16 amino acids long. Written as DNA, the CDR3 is TGCACCAGCAGCCAAGAGGTACGGGAGGCCTCCTACGAGCAGTACTTC. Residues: CTSSQEVREASYEQYF.

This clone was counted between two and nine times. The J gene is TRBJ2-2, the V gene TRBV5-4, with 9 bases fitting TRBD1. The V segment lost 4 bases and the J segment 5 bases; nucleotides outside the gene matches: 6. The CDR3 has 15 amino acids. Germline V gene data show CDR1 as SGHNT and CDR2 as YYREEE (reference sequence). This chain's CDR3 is CASSRDRALTGELFF. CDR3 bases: TGTGCCAGCAGCCGGGACAGGGCCCTAACCGGGGAGCTGTTTTTT.

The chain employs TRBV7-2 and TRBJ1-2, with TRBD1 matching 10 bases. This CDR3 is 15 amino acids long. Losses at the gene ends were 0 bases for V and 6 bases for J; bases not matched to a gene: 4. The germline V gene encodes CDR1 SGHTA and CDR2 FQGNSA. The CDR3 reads CASSLAGTGEDGYTF. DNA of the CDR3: TGTGCCAGCAGCTTAGCCGGGACAGGGGAAGATGGCTACACCTTC.

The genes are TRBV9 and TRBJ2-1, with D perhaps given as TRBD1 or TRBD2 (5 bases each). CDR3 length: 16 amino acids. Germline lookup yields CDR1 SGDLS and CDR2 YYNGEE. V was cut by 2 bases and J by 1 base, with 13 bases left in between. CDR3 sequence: CASSVLAAGSYNEQFF. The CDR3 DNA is TGTGCCAGCAGCGTCCTAGCCGCAGGGTCCTACAATGAGCAGTTCTTC.

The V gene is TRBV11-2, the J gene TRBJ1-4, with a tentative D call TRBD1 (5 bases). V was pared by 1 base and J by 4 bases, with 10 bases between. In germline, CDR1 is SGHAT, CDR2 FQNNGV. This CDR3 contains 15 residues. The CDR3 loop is CASSLGGVFNEKLFF. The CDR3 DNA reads TGTGCCAGCAGCTTAGGGGGGGTTTTTAATGAAAAACTGTTTTTT.

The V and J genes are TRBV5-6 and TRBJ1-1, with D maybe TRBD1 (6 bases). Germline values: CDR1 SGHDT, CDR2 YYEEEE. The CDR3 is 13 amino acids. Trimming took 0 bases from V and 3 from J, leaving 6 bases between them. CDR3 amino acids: CASSLDRDTEAFF. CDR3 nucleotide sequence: TGTGCCAGCAGCTTGGACAGGGACACTGAAGCTTTCTTT. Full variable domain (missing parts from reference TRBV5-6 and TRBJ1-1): DAGVTQSPTHLIKTRGQQVTLRCSPKSGHDTVSWYQQALGQGPQFIFQYYEEEERQRGNFPDRFSGHQFPNYSSELNVNALLLGDSALYLCASSLDRDTEAFFGQGTRLTVV.

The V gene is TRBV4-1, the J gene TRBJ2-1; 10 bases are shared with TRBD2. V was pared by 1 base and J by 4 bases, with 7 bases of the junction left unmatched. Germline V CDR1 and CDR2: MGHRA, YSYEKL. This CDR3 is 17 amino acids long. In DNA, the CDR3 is TGCGCCAGCAGCCAAGGCCCCGGGACTAGCGCATACAATGAGCAGTTCTTC. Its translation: CASSQGPGTSAYNEQFF.

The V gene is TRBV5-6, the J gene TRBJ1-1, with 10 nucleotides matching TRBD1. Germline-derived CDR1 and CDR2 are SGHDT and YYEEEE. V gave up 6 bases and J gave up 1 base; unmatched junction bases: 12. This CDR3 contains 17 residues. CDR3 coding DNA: TGTGCCAGCACCTGGGGAGGGACAGGGGCCTCGAACACTGAAGCTTTCTTT. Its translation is CASTWGGTGASNTEAFF.

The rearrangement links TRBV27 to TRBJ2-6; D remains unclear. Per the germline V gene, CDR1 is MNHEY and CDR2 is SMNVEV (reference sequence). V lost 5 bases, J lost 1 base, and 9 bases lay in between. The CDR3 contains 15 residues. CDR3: CASSPQISGANVLTF. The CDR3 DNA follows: TGTGCCAGCAGTCCCCAGATTTCTGGGGCCAACGTCCTGACTTTC.

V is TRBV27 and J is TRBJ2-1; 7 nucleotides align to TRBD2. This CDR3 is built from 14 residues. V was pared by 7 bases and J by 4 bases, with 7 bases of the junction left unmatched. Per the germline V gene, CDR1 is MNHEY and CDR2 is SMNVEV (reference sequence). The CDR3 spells CASTLGGLYNEQFF. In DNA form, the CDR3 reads TGTGCCAGCACCCTTGGGGGACTATACAATGAGCAGTTCTTC.

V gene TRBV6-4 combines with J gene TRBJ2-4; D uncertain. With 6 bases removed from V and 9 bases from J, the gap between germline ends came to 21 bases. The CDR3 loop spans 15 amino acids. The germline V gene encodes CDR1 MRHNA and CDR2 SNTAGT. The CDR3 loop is CASRFYPPANGIQYF. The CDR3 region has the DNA TGTGCCAGCAGATTCTACCCACCCGCAAACGGCATTCAGTACTTC.

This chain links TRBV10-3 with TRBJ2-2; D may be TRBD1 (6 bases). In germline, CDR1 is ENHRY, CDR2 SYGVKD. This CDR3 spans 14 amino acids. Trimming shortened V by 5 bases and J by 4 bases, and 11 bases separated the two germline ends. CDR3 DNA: TGTGCCATCAGTACCACAGGGTTCACCGGGGAGCTGTTTTTT. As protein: CAISTTGFTGELFF.